This TCR beta chain was identified in a study of identical twins. General study results and limits: The study found excess low generation probability among twin-shared out-of-frame alpha sequences.

Regarding this clonotype: Its antigen is as yet unknown.

This CDR3 is 17 amino acids long. V gave up 2 bases and J gave up 4 bases; unmatched junction bases: 12. TCRdb re-analysed the 5' RACE reads in MiXCR, keeping a single row per CDR3 protein. The sample holds 600,000 to 850,000 distinct CDR3 sequences; about 20% are singletons and the top ten take roughly 14%. The data also belong to a second study, concerning T cells expressing NK-cell markers.

The receptor was isolated from a woman younger than 35 in good health. The sequenced material came from PBMCs. The gene calls are TRBV12-3 or TRBV12-4 and TRBJ2-5; 8 bases fit TRBD2. CDR3 loop: CASSLNGRAPSRETQYF. The CDR3 DNA sequence: TGTGCCAGCAGTTTAAACGGGAGGGCCCCCTCGAGAGAGACCCAGTACTTC.